A single sample is the source of the 8 T cell receptor beta chains below, sequenced in a study of beta chain features in type 1 diabetes. Reverse transcription of all isolated RNA meant that expressed TCRB transcripts were sequenced. The assay was immunoSEQ multiplex PCR, and TCRdb's table has in-frame clones only and misses some. The profile covers roughly 300,000 clones, with under 8.5% appearing a single time and approximately 0.47% taken by the ten largest. Sample: central memory CD4+ T cells from blood. The source is a woman aged 18 to 35 in good health.

This clone was observed many times. The J gene is TRBJ2-5, the V gene TRBV9; 11 nucleotides agree with TRBD2. This CDR3 has 18 residues. V shed 0 bases and J 2 bases; nucleotides not matched to a gene: 9. Germline lookup yields CDR1 SGDLS and CDR2 YYNGEE. CDR3 protein: CASSVAGGLAGGQETQYF. CDR3 coding DNA: TGTGCCAGCAGCGTAGCAGGGGGGCTAGCGGGAGGTCAAGAGACCCAGTACTTC.

A note on this clone: At one boundary the junction diverges from the germline segment, which might be a read error. The chain has TRBV7-7 and TRBJ2-2; D remains unclear. CDR3 length: 13 amino acids. CDR1 and CDR2 from the germline V gene are SSHAT and FNYEAQ (reference sequence). The CDR3 DNA sequence: TGTGCTAGCAGCTTAAGCTTCACCGGGGAGCTGTTTTTT. This gives the protein CASSLSFTGELFF.

This clone was detected many times. The chain joins TRBV7-9 to TRBJ2-3, with 10 positions matching TRBD1. Germline lookup yields CDR1 SEHNR and CDR2 FQNEAQ (reference sequence). This CDR3 has 14 amino acids. J was trimmed by 4 bases and V by 4 bases; bases with no gene match: 2. The CDR3 here is CASSYGQGADTQYF. The CDR3 DNA sequence: TGTGCCAGCAGCTACGGACAGGGGGCAGATACGCAGTATTTT.

This clone was observed a few times. The chain uses TRBV7-9 and TRBJ1-5; 10 bases map to TRBD1. Losses at the gene ends were 1 base for V and 6 bases for J; bases not matched to a gene: 6. Germline CDR1 and CDR2: SEHNR and FQNEAQ (reference sequence). The CDR3 spans 16 residues. This CDR3 reads CASSLGAGTGVQPQHF. CDR3 DNA sequence: TGTGCCAGCAGCTTAGGGGCCGGGACAGGGGTTCAGCCCCAGCATTTT.

This clone occurred a few times. The V call is TRBV28, the J call TRBJ1-1; TRBD1 matches 11 bases. V gave up 3 bases and J gave up 4 bases; unmatched junction bases: 4. Germline V CDR1 and CDR2: MDHEN, SYDVKM. The CDR3 is 15 amino acids. The CDR3 spells CASSFPGTGGTEAFF. The DNA for the CDR3 is TGTGCCAGCAGTTTCCCCGGGACAGGGGGCACTGAAGCTTTCTTT.

This clone appeared a few times. This rearrangement joins TRBV5-1 to TRBJ2-3; 7 nucleotides match TRBD1. The CDR3 runs to 14 residues. CDR1 SGHRS and CDR2 YFSETQ come from the germline V gene. V dropped 2 bases and J dropped 4; count of bases not matched to a gene: 4. The CDR3 sequence: CASSFYGTADTQYF. CDR3 DNA: TGCGCCAGCAGCTTCTACGGGACAGCAGATACGCAGTATTTT.

This clone came up a few times. V and J are TRBV4-2 and TRBJ2-7; TRBD1 aligns across 8 bases. The J segment lost 2 bases and the V segment lost 7 bases, leaving 7 bases of the junction unmatched. The CDR3 is 14 residues long. CDR1 and CDR2 from the germline V gene are LGHNA and YNFKEQ. CDR3 in amino acids: CASNPGTGTYEQYF. The DNA of the CDR3 is TGTGCCAGCAACCCCGGGACAGGCACCTACGAGCAGTACTTC.

This chain uses TRBV7-9 with TRBJ2-1, with 9 positions matching TRBD2. Germline lookup yields CDR1 SEHNR and CDR2 FQNEAQ (reference sequence). The CDR3 sequence is 17 residues long. V lost 5 bases to trimming and J lost 2 bases; unmatched junction nucleotides: 10. In DNA, the CDR3 is TGTGCCAGCAGCCTTATAGCGGGAGCCCTCACCTACAATGAGCAGTTCTTC. This encodes CASSLIAGALTYNEQFF.